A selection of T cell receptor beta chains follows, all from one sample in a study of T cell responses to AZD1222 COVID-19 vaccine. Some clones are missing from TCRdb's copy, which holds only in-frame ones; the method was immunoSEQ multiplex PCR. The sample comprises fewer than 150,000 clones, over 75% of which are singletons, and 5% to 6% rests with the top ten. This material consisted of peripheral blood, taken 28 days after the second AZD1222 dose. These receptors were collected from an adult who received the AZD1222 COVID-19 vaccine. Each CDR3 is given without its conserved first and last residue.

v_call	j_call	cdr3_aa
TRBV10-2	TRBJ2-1	ASSENLYNEQF
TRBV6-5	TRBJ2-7	ASTRSGLAGDEQY
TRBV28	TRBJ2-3	ASSLANTQY
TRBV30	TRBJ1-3	AWSEGTGNTIY
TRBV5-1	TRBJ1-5	ASSLGSHQPQH
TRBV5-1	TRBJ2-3	ASSSYRGTRITDTQY
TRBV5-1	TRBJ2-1	ASSSGGAGLVNEQF
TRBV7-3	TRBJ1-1	ASSPGTQNTEAF
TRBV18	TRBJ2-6	ASSPMTTGANVLT
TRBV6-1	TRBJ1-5	ASSEGAGGSQPQH
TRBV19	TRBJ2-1	ASSIALHNEQF